Listed here are 14 T cell receptor beta chains from one sample, sequenced in a study of blood T cell repertoires in COVID-19 (dated by TCRdb to about 2020). The protocol used for the library was the immunoSEQ multiplex PCR assay. Not all clones reach the TCRdb copy of this immuneACCESS table, which keeps in-frame sequences only. Checked studies attribute under half of the gap to unresolved V genes and leave the rest unexplained. Within this sample are a few hundred thousand clones, with around nine tenths of them counted one time only. The ten largest clones capture 6.2% of the sample. What was sequenced was peripheral blood. The receptors come from a man aged 55 to 70 who had recovered from COVID-19.

The chain has TRBV27 and TRBJ2-7; possible D gene TRBD2, 5 bases. Trimming took 5 bases from V and 0 from J, leaving 14 bases between them. CDR3 length: 15 residues. From germline, CDR1 is MNHEY and CDR2 SMNVEV (reference sequence). The CDR3 protein is CASSKDSRSSYEQYF. In nucleotides, the CDR3 is TGTGCCAGCAGTAAGGACTCTAGGAGCTCCTACGAGCAGTACTTC.

This chain joins TRBV25-1 and TRBJ1-2; 8 nucleotides line up with TRBD1. CDR1 MGHDK and CDR2 SYGVNS come from the germline V gene. V lost 6 bases, J lost 1 base, and 1 base stayed unmatched. The CDR3 contains 13 residues. CDR3: CASRGQVNYGYTF. Here the CDR3 DNA reads TGTGCCAGCAGGGGACAGGTTAACTATGGCTACACCTTC.

The chain carries TRBV27 and TRBJ1-2, with TRBD1 as a possible D gene (6 bases). Deletions cut 5 bases from V and 5 bases from J, with 18 bases between. Germline values: CDR1 MNHEY, CDR2 SMNVEV (reference sequence). The CDR3 runs to 15 residues. DNA of the CDR3: TGTGCCAGCAGTCCAGACAGGTGGGTCGGGTATGGCTACACCTTC. Protein product: CASSPDRWVGYGYTF.

This clone was counted only a few times. This sequence joins TRBV11-2 and TRBJ2-3; tentative D call: TRBD1 (6 bases). The CDR3 has 15 amino acids. Trimming shortened V by 2 bases and J by 6 bases, and 15 bases separated the two germline ends. Per germline, CDR1 SGHAT and CDR2 FQNNGV. CDR3 nucleotide sequence: TGTGCCAGCAGCTTATCTATGGGGGCCGGGGATACGCAGTATTTT. It specifies CASSLSMGAGDTQYF.

V gene TRBV2 combines with J gene TRBJ2-4; 8 bases fit TRBD1. After removal of 2 bases from V and 7 bases from J, the junction contained 7 bases not matched to a gene. Per the germline V gene, CDR1 is SNHLY and CDR2 is FYNNEI. The CDR3 spans 15 residues. The DNA of the CDR3 is TGTGCCAGCAGTGAAATCGGACAGGGAGGTAACATTCAGTACTTC. Protein sequence: CASSEIGQGGNIQYF.

This chain connects TRBV12-3 or TRBV12-4 to TRBJ2-1, with 7 bases lining up with TRBD1. V shed 6 bases, J shed 8 bases, and the junction held 7 bases outside the gene matches. The CDR3 contains 13 residues. The CDR3 DNA follows: TGTGCCAGCAGCCTACAGGGGAGAGATGAGCAGTTCTTC. The encoded protein is CASSLQGRDEQFF.

This rearrangement joins TRBV19 to TRBJ2-7, with D tentatively TRBD2 (6 bases). The CDR3 is made up of 13 amino acids. Trimming left V 9 bases short and J 0 bases short, with 12 bases between. Germline V gene data show CDR1 as LNHDA and CDR2 as SQIVND (reference sequence). The DNA for the CDR3 is TGTGCCAGCGGAGGGCGGGGCTCCTACGAGCAGTACTTC. This gives the protein CASGGRGSYEQYF. Full variable domain (missing parts from reference TRBV19 and TRBJ2-7): DGGITQSPKYLFRKEGQNVTLSCEQNLNHDAMYWYRQDPGQGLRLIYYSQIVNDFQKGDIAEGYSVSREKKESFPLTVTSAQKNPTAFYLCASGGRGSYEQYFGPGTRLTVT.

J is TRBJ1-5 and V is TRBV18, with 7 bases aligning to TRBD1. The CDR3 extends over 15 amino acids. J lost 4 bases, V lost 2 bases, and 5 bases had no gene match. Germline assignment: CDR1 KGHSH and CDR2 LQKENI. CDR3 DNA: TGTGCCAGCTCACCAAGAACGGGACAGAATCAGCCCCAGCATTTT. Translation: CASSPRTGQNQPQHF.

This clone was observed a single time. This sequence joins TRBV28 and TRBJ2-7, with D unclear. Per the germline V gene, CDR1 is MDHEN and CDR2 is SYDVKM. The V gene lost 5 bases and the J gene lost 9 bases, with 23 bases spanning the gap. The CDR3 length is 15 residues. The CDR3 loop is CASSPPFSKSNGQYF. CDR3 DNA sequence: TGTGCCAGCAGTCCCCCCTTCTCGAAGTCGAACGGGCAGTACTTC.

V and J are TRBV7-9 and TRBJ2-5; possible D gene TRBD1, 6 bases. CDR1 SEHNR and CDR2 FQNEAQ come from the germline V gene (reference sequence). Trimming removed 0 bases from V and 5 bases from J, with 10 bases in between. The CDR3 extends over 14 amino acids. The CDR3 here is CASSLAVDRETQYF. DNA of the CDR3: TGTGCCAGCAGCTTAGCAGTTGACAGGGAGACCCAGTACTTC.

The chain joins TRBV28 to TRBJ1-3; 8 positions agree with TRBD1. CDR3 size: 17 residues. CDR1 is MDHEN, CDR2 SYDVKM, per germline. V gave up 6 bases and J gave up 0 bases; unmatched junction bases: 10. The CDR3 spells CASRGTGQAFSGNTIYF. In nucleotides, the CDR3 is TGTGCCAGCAGAGGGACGGGACAGGCTTTCTCTGGAAACACCATATATTTT.

The chain carries TRBV15 and TRBJ1-4, with 11 bases aligning to TRBD1. Losses at the gene ends were 1 base for V and 8 bases for J; bases not matched to a gene: 3. CDR1 is LNHNV, CDR2 YYDKDF, per germline (reference sequence). The length of the CDR3 is 15 residues. Here the CDR3 reads CATSRVGTGGEKLFF. The CDR3 bases are TGTGCCACCAGCAGAGTCGGGACAGGGGGAGAAAAACTGTTTTTT.

The chain carries TRBV2 and TRBJ2-7, with D possibly matching TRBD1 (6 bases). The germline CDR1 and CDR2 sequences are SNHLY and FYNNEI. The CDR3 has 12 residues. V shed 5 bases and J shed 3 bases, with 8 bases lying between them. The CDR3 nucleotides are TGTGCCAGCAGTCAGGGGAACTACGAGCAGTACTTC. This gives the protein CASSQGNYEQYF.

V is TRBV15 and J is TRBJ2-2; 9 bases map to TRBD1. J gave up 6 bases and V 3 bases, and 2 bases lay outside the gene matches. Germline V gene sequence: CDR1 LNHNV, CDR2 YYDKDF (reference sequence). The CDR3 totals 14 residues. CDR3 sequence reads: CATSRGTGSGELFF. The CDR3 DNA reads as TGTGCCACCAGCAGGGGGACAGGGTCCGGGGAGCTGTTTTTT.